The 32 T cell receptor beta chains presented below share a single source sample, sequenced in a study of blood T cell repertoires in COVID-19. Libraries were prepared by immunoSEQ multiplex PCR; TCRdb keeps only in-frame clonotypes and omits some of them. In the table there are approximately 240,000 clones, about 80% of which are singletons. The specimen was peripheral blood. These receptors came from a woman aged 30 to 39 who had recovered from COVID-19.

The gene calls are TRBV30 and TRBJ2-3; TRBD1 agrees at 9 bases. Losses at the gene ends were 5 bases for V and 3 bases for J; bases not matched to a gene: 0. CDR1 and CDR2 from the germline V gene are GTSNPN and SVGIG (reference sequence). The CDR3 covers 12 residues. The CDR3: CAWGQGTDTQYF. The CDR3 DNA reads as TGTGCCTGGGGACAGGGGACAGATACGCAGTATTTT.

The chain combines TRBV2 with TRBJ1-5; D not certain. CDR1 is SNHLY, CDR2 FYNNEI, per germline. Trimming cost V 2 bases and J 3 bases, with 8 bases left between them. CDR3 size: 14 residues. The CDR3 spells CASSEPSYNQPQHF. The CDR3 DNA is TGTGCCAGCAGTGAACCCTCCTACAATCAGCCCCAGCATTTT. The full variable domain, in which reference TRBV2 and TRBJ1-5 provide the parts outside the CDR3, is EPEVTQTPSHQVTQMGQEVILRCVPISNHLYFYWYRQILGQKVEFLVSFYNNEISEKSEIFDDQFSVERPDGSNFTLKIRSTKLEDSAMYFCASSEPSYNQPQHFGDGTRLSIL.

This chain links TRBV5-1 with TRBJ1-1, with unresolved D. Germline values: CDR1 SGHRS, CDR2 YFSETQ. This CDR3 has 15 amino acids. The V and J ends lost 0 bases and 4 bases respectively, with 13 bases between them. The CDR3 loop reads CASSLGPGIGTEAFF. The CDR3 nucleotides read TGCGCCAGCAGCTTGGGCCCGGGGATAGGCACTGAAGCTTTCTTT.

This sequence joins TRBV27 and TRBJ2-5; D perhaps matches TRBD1 (6 bases). V gave up 5 bases and J gave up 0 bases, with 10 bases separating them. There are 14 residues in the CDR3. Germline CDR1 MNHEY, CDR2 SMNVEV (reference sequence). The CDR3 loop is CASSRRDNQETQYF. The CDR3 region has the DNA TGTGCCAGCAGTCGCCGGGACAACCAAGAGACCCAGTACTTC.

This chain connects TRBV2 to TRBJ2-1; D may be TRBD1 (6 bases). Germline V gene data show CDR1 as SNHLY and CDR2 as FYNNEI. The CDR3 contains 16 residues. With 2 bases removed from V and 6 bases from J, the gap between germline ends came to 17 bases. The CDR3 bases are TGTGCCAGCAGTGAAAGAGGCCTAACCAGGGGCAATGAGCAGTTCTTC. This translates into CASSERGLTRGNEQFF. Full variable domain (missing parts from reference TRBV2 and TRBJ2-1): EPEVTQTPSHQVTQMGQEVILRCVPISNHLYFYWYRQILGQKVEFLVSFYNNEISEKSEIFDDQFSVERPDGSNFTLKIRSTKLEDSAMYFCASSERGLTRGNEQFFGPGTRLTVL.

The gene calls are TRBV28 and TRBJ2-2; 8 bases line up with TRBD2. Looked up from germline, CDR1 is MDHEN and CDR2 is SYDVKM. The CDR3 has 15 residues. V lost 5 bases to trimming and J lost 4 bases; unmatched junction nucleotides: 6. The CDR3 nucleotides are TGTGCCAGCAGTCTAACCGGGACTAGCACCGGGGAGCTGTTTTTT. This encodes CASSLTGTSTGELFF.

In regard to this clone: A much larger clone sits a single nucleotide away, making a read error possible. The chain is built from TRBV28 and TRBJ2-7; D is ambiguous. Germline V gene lookup returns CDR1 MDHEN and CDR2 SYDVKM. This CDR3 is built from 11 residues. Trimming left V 3 bases short and J 3 bases short, with 3 bases between. CDR3 residues: CASSFHYEQYF. For the CDR3, the DNA is TGTGCCAGCAGTTTTCACTACGAGCAGTACTTC. Looking up the rest from reference TRBV28 and TRBJ2-7 gives the full variable domain: DVKVTQSSRYLVKRTGEKVFLECVQDMDHENMFWYRQDPGLGLRLIYFSYDVKMKEKGDIPEGYSVSREKKERFSLILESASTNQTSMYLCASSFHYEQYFGPGTRLTVT.

The chain combines TRBV2 with TRBJ2-7; TRBD1 agrees at 8 bases. This CDR3 is built from 14 residues. V lost 7 bases to trimming and J lost 4 bases; unmatched junction nucleotides: 9. In germline, CDR1 is SNHLY, CDR2 FYNNEI. The chain's CDR3 is CASNGQGERYEQYF. The CDR3 region has the DNA TGTGCCAGCAACGGACAGGGAGAAAGGTACGAGCAGTACTTC.

This clone appeared a few times. Written as DNA, the CDR3 is TGTGCCAGCAGTGAAACGACAGGGTTGGGCACTGAAGCTTTCTTT. It encodes CASSETTGLGTEAFF. The rearrangement uses TRBV6-1 and TRBJ1-1; TRBD1 matches at 7 bases. CDR3 size: 15 residues. V lost 2 bases to trimming and J lost 4 bases; unmatched junction nucleotides: 7. From germline, CDR1 is MNHNS and CDR2 SASEGT.

The V call is TRBV24-1, the J call TRBJ1-1; D might be TRBD1 (5 bases). This CDR3 region has 13 residues. Germline V lookup: CDR1 KGHDR, CDR2 SFDVKD. V shed 5 bases and J shed 11 bases, with 17 bases lying between them. CDR3 in DNA: TGTGCCACCAGTGGTCGGACATACGAAGGGGCTTTCTTT. It translates to CATSGRTYEGAFF.

V usage is TRBV4-2 and J usage is TRBJ2-3; D not resolved. V dropped 1 base and J dropped 3 bases, with 14 bases sitting between them. The CDR3 extends over 16 amino acids. Germline CDR1 and CDR2: LGHNA and YNFKEQ. This chain's CDR3 is CASSQALVTRTDTQYF. The CDR3 region has the DNA TGTGCCAGCAGCCAAGCCTTAGTTACCAGGACAGATACGCAGTATTTT.

In its sample, this clone was seen a few times. The chain links TRBV4-2 to TRBJ1-5; 11 positions match TRBD1. Per the germline V gene, CDR1 is LGHNA and CDR2 is YNFKEQ. The CDR3 covers 17 residues. V lost 1 base, J lost 6 bases, and 8 bases stayed unmatched. The CDR3 nucleotides read TGTGCCAGCAGCCAAGGAATGGGACAGGGGGTCAGTCAGCCCCAGCATTTT. Translation gives CASSQGMGQGVSQPQHF.

The chain joins TRBV5-1 to TRBJ2-1, with D perhaps TRBD2 (6 bases). Per germline, CDR1 SGHRS and CDR2 YFSETQ. The CDR3 length is 15 residues. Deletions cut 4 bases from V and 0 bases from J, with 11 bases between. The CDR3 reads CASSADGSSYNEQFF. The CDR3 nucleotides read TGCGCCAGCAGCGCGGACGGGAGCTCCTACAATGAGCAGTTCTTC. Variable domain in full (rest from reference TRBV5-1 and TRBJ2-1): KAGVTQTPRYLIKTRGQQVTLSCSPISGHRSVSWYQQTPGQGLQFLFEYFSETQRNKGNFPGRFSGRQFSNSRSEMNVSTLELGDSALYLCASSADGSSYNEQFFGPGTRLTVL.

The rearrangement links TRBV19 to TRBJ2-2; 7 bases map to TRBD1. This CDR3 is 19 amino acids long. V lost 3 bases to trimming and J lost 0 bases; unmatched junction nucleotides: 13. Germline-derived CDR1 and CDR2 are LNHDA and SQIVND (reference sequence). The CDR3 protein is CASSIRTGGSITNTGELFF. The CDR3, as DNA: TGTGCCAGTAGTATCCGGACAGGCGGAAGCATTACGAACACCGGGGAGCTGTTTTTT.

The J gene is TRBJ2-3, the V gene TRBV30; 8 bases match TRBD1. The CDR3 runs 14 residues. Trimming removed 4 bases from V and 4 bases from J; junction bases left unmatched: 7. CDR1 is GTSNPN and CDR2 is SVGIG in the germline V gene (reference sequence). CDR3 sequence: CAWKDRGFADTQYF. CDR3 nucleotide sequence: TGTGCCTGGAAAGACAGGGGATTCGCAGATACGCAGTATTTT.

The chain has TRBV27 and TRBJ1-1; 8 bases are a match to TRBD1. CDR3 length equals 16 residues. Germline lookup yields CDR1 MNHEY and CDR2 SMNVEV (reference sequence). J was trimmed by 1 base and V by 4 bases; bases with no gene match: 8. This chain's CDR3 is CASSWLFGQGNTEAFF. The CDR3, as DNA: TGTGCCAGCAGTTGGCTTTTCGGACAGGGGAACACTGAAGCTTTCTTT.

The J gene is TRBJ2-5, the V gene TRBV5-1, with D perhaps TRBD1 (6 bases). Trimming removed 3 bases from V and 1 base from J, with 13 bases in between. Germline CDR1 is SGHRS and CDR2 is YFSETQ. This CDR3 region has 15 residues. CDR3 in amino acids: CASSSQGSSQETQYF. The CDR3 DNA is TGCGCCAGCAGCTCCCAGGGGTCAAGCCAAGAGACCCAGTACTTC.

The chain uses TRBV5-1 and TRBJ1-1; TRBD1 matches 12 bases. CDR3 length: 16 residues. The trim removed 4 bases at V and 3 bases at J, leaving 7 bases unmatched. Germline CDR1 reads SGHRS; CDR2 reads YFSETQ. The CDR3 sequence: CASSPGQGARDTEAFF. The DNA of the CDR3 is TGCGCCAGCAGCCCGGGACAGGGGGCGAGAGACACTGAAGCTTTCTTT.

The gene calls are TRBV7-2 and TRBJ1-3, with no clear D. This CDR3 is 15 amino acids long. V dropped 6 bases and J dropped 0 bases, with 12 bases sitting between them. The V gene's germline CDR1 is SGHTA and CDR2 FQGNSA. CDR3 protein: CASREKPGSGNTIYF. CDR3 DNA: TGTGCCAGCAGAGAAAAACCGGGCTCTGGAAACACCATATATTTT.

The chain couples TRBV9 to TRBJ2-3; unclear D gene. The CDR3 spans 13 residues. Germline CDR1 SGDLS, CDR2 YYNGEE. Trimming removed 0 bases from V and 5 bases from J, with 7 bases in between. DNA of the CDR3: TGTGCCAGCAGCGTAGATGAGCGAGATACGCAGTATTTT. Its translation: CASSVDERDTQYF.

V usage is TRBV18 and J usage is TRBJ2-3; TRBD1 might be the D (5 bases). This CDR3 has 16 residues. V lost 2 bases and J lost 6, with 18 bases in between. Germline-derived CDR1 and CDR2 are KGHSH and LQKENI. The CDR3 here is CASSPIPGSYRDTQYF. The CDR3 nucleotides are TGTGCCAGCTCACCAATTCCAGGGTCGTATAGGGATACGCAGTATTTT.

The chain carries TRBV5-5 and TRBJ2-3, with 7 bases aligning to TRBD1. This CDR3 has 14 amino acids. Germline CDR1 and CDR2: SGHKS and YYEKEE (reference sequence). V dropped 0 bases and J dropped 5; count of bases not matched to a gene: 3. The CDR3 DNA reads TGTGCCAGCAGCTTGGCCCAGGGGGAAGATACGCAGTATTTT. Translation gives CASSLAQGEDTQYF.

The chain links TRBV9 to TRBJ1-3; D is uncertain. This CDR3 is built from 14 residues. Trimming pared 3 bases from V and 2 bases from J, leaving 9 bases between. Germline-derived CDR1 and CDR2 are SGDLS and YYNGEE. The CDR3, as DNA: TGTGCCAGCAGCGCCGAGGTAGCTGGAAACACCATATATTTT. Translating it yields CASSAEVAGNTIYF.

The chain recombines TRBV3-1 (or the pseudogene TRBV3-2) with TRBJ1-1, with 9 bases aligning to TRBD1. Germline values: CDR1 LGHDT, CDR2 YNNKEL (reference sequence). The junction had 16 bases not matched to a gene; V was cut back by 6 bases and J by 2 bases. The CDR3 is 18 residues long. In DNA, the CDR3 is TGTGCCAGCAGGGAAGCGCTGTCGGGACAGGGAGACAACACTGAAGCTTTCTTT. Its translation: CASREALSGQGDNTEAFF.

The rearrangement links TRBV10-3 to TRBJ1-1; D call uncertain. Trimming took 10 bases from V and 4 from J, leaving 10 bases between them. This CDR3 is built from 11 residues. Looked up from germline, CDR1 is ENHRY and CDR2 is SYGVKD. The DNA of the CDR3 is TGTGCCACCTTGGAGAGCACTGAAGCTTTCTTT. Residues: CATLESTEAFF.

CDR3 sequence reads: CASSRLEETEQFF. DNA for the CDR3: TGTGCCAGCAGCAGGCTAGAGGAGACTGAGCAGTTCTTC. V and J are TRBV9 and TRBJ2-1; D uncertain. CDR1 and CDR2 (germline): SGDLS, YYNGEE. The CDR3 contains 13 residues. V dropped 4 bases and J dropped 9 bases, with 14 bases sitting between them.

The rearrangement uses TRBV6-1 and TRBJ2-7; weak D call: TRBD2 (6 bases). V lost 0 bases, J lost 0 bases, and 18 bases lay in between. The CDR3 spans 18 residues. Per germline, CDR1 MNHNS and CDR2 SASEGT. The CDR3 loop reads CASSEAGLDGGASYEQYF. The CDR3 nucleotides read TGTGCCAGCAGTGAAGCGGGTTTGGATGGAGGGGCCTCCTACGAGCAGTACTTC.

The gene calls are TRBV4-2 and TRBJ1-6, with TRBD1 matching over 7 bases. Looked up from germline, CDR1 is LGHNA and CDR2 is YNFKEQ. Trimming took 0 bases from V and 10 from J; bases not matched to a gene: 6. CDR3 length equals 15 residues. CDR3 DNA: TGTGCCAGCAGCCAAGACCCGACAGGGCCCTCACCCCTCCACTTT. Its translation: CASSQDPTGPSPLHF.

The rearrangement links TRBV27 to TRBJ2-7; D unresolved. CDR3 length equals 13 residues. V lost 1 base, J lost 0 bases, and 4 bases lay in between. The V gene's germline CDR1 is MNHEY and CDR2 SMNVEV (reference sequence). The CDR3 sequence: CASSLYSSYEQYF. CDR3 nucleotides: TGTGCCAGCAGTTTATACAGCTCCTACGAGCAGTACTTC.

This chain connects TRBV23-1 to TRBJ2-1, with 11 positions matching TRBD2. TRBV23-1 is marked as an open reading frame, function uncertain. This CDR3 has 19 residues. V dropped 0 bases and J dropped 0; count of bases not matched to a gene: 7. This chain's CDR3 is CASSQSGLAGGPSYNEQFF. Written as DNA, the CDR3 is TGCGCCAGCAGTCAATCGGGTCTAGCGGGAGGTCCCTCCTACAATGAGCAGTTCTTC.

The chain combines TRBV14 with TRBJ2-7, with 13 bases matching TRBD2. The ends lost 5 bases at V and 5 bases at J; junction bases unmatched: 9. CDR3 length equals 16 residues. The germline V gene has CDR1 SGHDN and CDR2 FVKESK. The CDR3 DNA sequence: TGTGCCAGCAGCGTCGGACTAGCGGGAGAGATGGACGAGCAGTACTTC. Translated, it gives CASSVGLAGEMDEQYF.

V usage is TRBV5-6 and J usage is TRBJ2-1; the D gene is possibly TRBD1 (7 bases). Germline CDR1 reads SGHDT; CDR2 reads YYEEEE. The CDR3 has 13 residues. The V gene lost 3 bases and the J gene lost 8 bases, with 12 bases spanning the gap. The CDR3 here is CASSYGRGDEQFF. In nucleotides, the CDR3 is TGTGCCAGCAGCTATGGCAGGGGGGATGAGCAGTTCTTC.